This is a list of T cell receptor beta chains from one sample in a study of blood T cell repertoires in COVID-19. Sequencing was performed with immunoSEQ multiplex PCR; in TCRdb, only in-frame clones are kept and a portion is missing. The profile shows 160,000 or so clones, around 80% of them singletons. The sequenced sample consisted of PBMCs or T cells enriched from blood (not recorded which). The origin of the receptors is a man aged 35-49 years who had recovered from COVID-19. CDR3s include the opening cysteine and the closing phenylalanine or tryptophan. D genes are given only for firm matches. Not every row has a clone size; where given, it reads once, few, many or a size class.

NA	TRBJ2-2	TRBV5-1	TRBD1	CASSRGVGGPNTGELFF	TGCGCCAGCAGCCGCGGTGTAGGGGGCCCGAACACCGGGGAGCTGTTTTTT
once	TRBJ1-2	TRBV5-1	TRBD1	CASSFGDRGPGYGYTF	TGCGCCAGCAGCTTTGGGGACAGGGGGCCGGGCTATGGCTACACCTTC
NA	TRBJ1-6	TRBV10-1	TRBD1	CASRGQGDSPLHF	TGCGCCAGCAGGGGACAGGGCGATTCACCCCTCCACTTT
few	TRBJ2-4	TRBV19	TRBD1	CASETGQARNIQYF	TGTGCCAGTGAGACGGGACAGGCCCGAAACATTCAGTACTTC
few	TRBJ1-5	TRBV28	TRBD1	CASSTTGGNQPQHF	TGTGCCAGCAGCACGACAGGGGGAAATCAGCCCCAGCATTTT
NA	TRBJ1-2	TRBV29-1	TRBD1	CSVELGRGGRYGYTF	TGCAGCGTTGAACTCGGGAGAGGGGGCCGGTATGGCTACACCTTC
NA	TRBJ2-2	TRBV4-1	NA	CASSQPTDPPGYTGELFF	TGCGCCAGCAGCCAACCCACCGACCCGCCGGGGTACACCGGGGAGCTGTTTTTT
NA	TRBJ2-3	TRBV12-5	TRBD2	CASGLVIAGGPDTQYF	TGTGCTAGTGGTTTGGTAATAGCGGGGGGTCCAGATACGCAGTATTTT
NA	TRBJ1-2	TRBV3-1/TRBV3-2	NA	CASSQDPGIPTNYGYTF	TGTGCCAGCAGCCAAGATCCAGGGATCCCCACTAACTATGGCTACACCTTC
NA	TRBJ2-7	TRBV3-1/TRBV3-2	TRBD1	CASSQDWTGGYEQYF	TGTGCCAGCAGCCAAGATTGGACAGGGGGATACGAGCAGTACTTC
NA	TRBJ1-1	TRBV18	TRBD1	CASSPVAGGHSTEAFF	TGTGCCAGCTCACCAGTAGCAGGGGGCCATAGCACTGAAGCTTTCTTT
NA	TRBJ1-2	TRBV2	TRBD1	CASSFRDRADGYTF	TGTGCCAGCAGTTTTCGCGACAGGGCAGATGGCTACACCTTC
NA	TRBJ1-2	TRBV9	NA	CASSAPGTGKNYGYTF	TGTGCCAGCAGCGCCCCGGGAACAGGGAAAAATTATGGCTACACCTTC
NA	TRBJ2-5	TRBV7-9	TRBD2	CASSTKRGGQETQYF	TGTGCCAGCAGCACAAAGCGGGGGGGCCAAGAGACCCAGTACTTC
NA	TRBJ1-5	TRBV6-5	TRBD1	CASQGRQGRNQPQHF	TGTGCCAGCCAAGGCCGACAGGGTCGCAATCAGCCCCAGCATTTT
NA	TRBJ2-3	TRBV5-1	NA	CASSFNTDTQYF	TGCGCCAGCAGCTTTAACACAGATACGCAGTATTTT
NA	TRBJ1-2	TRBV6-4	NA	CASRPNVGALPAYGYTF	TGTGCCAGCAGACCTAATGTAGGGGCCCTACCCGCTTATGGCTACACCTTC
NA	TRBJ2-3	TRBV19	NA	CASSPTTDTQYF	TGTGCCAGTAGCCCGACTACAGATACGCAGTATTTT
few	TRBJ1-2	TRBV6-5	TRBD1	CASIGPGGNGYTF	TGTGCCAGCATCGGACCAGGGGGCAATGGCTACACCTTC
NA	TRBJ2-1	TRBV5-1	TRBD1	CASSLGQGQEQFF	TGCGCCAGCAGCTTGGGACAGGGGCAAGAGCAGTTCTTC
NA	TRBJ2-7	TRBV12-5	TRBD1	CASGWGQARSYEQYF	TGTGCTAGTGGTTGGGGACAGGCCCGCTCCTACGAGCAGTACTTC
NA	TRBJ1-6	TRBV25-1	NA	CASHENAGYNSPLHF	TGTGCCAGCCATGAAAACGCGGGATATAATTCACCCCTCCACTTT
NA	TRBJ1-2	TRBV5-6	TRBD1	CASSGTGTNYGYTF	TGTGCCAGCAGCGGGACAGGGACTAACTATGGCTACACCTTC
NA	TRBJ2-5	TRBV5-6	NA	CASSPAGAEGETQYF	TGTGCCAGCAGCCCCGCGGGGGCGGAGGGGGAGACCCAGTACTTC
NA	TRBJ2-3	TRBV3-1/TRBV3-2	TRBD1	CASSQGTGVDTQYF	TGTGCCAGCAGCCAAGGGACAGGGGTGGATACGCAGTATTTT
NA	TRBJ1-2	TRBV14	NA	CASSPGENYGYTF	TGTGCCAGCAGTCCAGGGGAGAACTATGGCTACACCTTC
NA	TRBJ2-6	TRBV9	TRBD1	CASSLGTGILSGANVLTF	TGTGCCAGCAGCCTCGGGACAGGGATTTTGTCTGGGGCCAACGTCCTGACTTTC
NA	TRBJ1-5	TRBV18	NA	CASSLEGGNQPQHF	TGTGCCAGCTCACTGGAGGGTGGCAATCAGCCCCAGCATTTT
NA	TRBJ2-5	TRBV6-6	NA	CASSPYGIQETQYF	TGTGCCAGCAGTCCCTACGGGATTCAAGAGACCCAGTACTTC
NA	TRBJ1-1	TRBV9	NA	CASSPVDRNTEAFF	TGTGCCAGCAGCCCCGTCGACAGGAACACTGAAGCTTTCTTT
NA	TRBJ1-3	TRBV9	NA	CASSVGRLSGGNTIYF	TGTGCCAGCAGCGTAGGGAGACTTTCCGGAGGAAACACCATATATTTT
few	TRBJ1-2	TRBV9	NA	CASSVDARRQPTGANYGYTF	TGTGCCAGCAGCGTAGACGCCCGGAGACAGCCAACAGGAGCTAACTATGGCTACACCTTC
NA	TRBJ2-7	TRBV30	TRBD1	CAWSVSPTGGVQYF	TGTGCCTGGAGTGTCTCCCCCACAGGGGGCGTGCAGTACTTC
NA	TRBJ1-2	TRBV30	NA	CAWSVRRGGYTF	TGTGCCTGGAGTGTCCGCAGGGGCGGCTACACCTTC
NA	TRBJ2-3	TRBV6-4	NA	CASSDPGLGVDTQYF	TGTGCCAGCAGTGACCCGGGACTCGGTGTAGATACGCAGTATTTT
few	TRBJ1-6	TRBV4-2	TRBD1	CASSQALAGTGNSPLHF	TGTGCCAGCAGCCAAGCCCTAGCCGGGACAGGGAATTCACCCCTCCACTTT
NA	TRBJ2-5	TRBV30	NA	CAWSVRWGVQETQYF	TGTGCCTGGAGTGTACGGTGGGGGGTACAAGAGACCCAGTACTTC
NA	TRBJ1-1	TRBV7-9	NA	CASSYGGGKEAFF	TGTGCCAGCAGCTACGGTGGCGGGAAAGAAGCTTTCTTT
NA	TRBJ1-4	TRBV19	NA	CASSVGGAFYGEKLFF	TGTGCCAGTAGTGTAGGTGGGGCCTTCTACGGTGAAAAACTGTTTTTT
NA	TRBJ1-2	TRBV19	TRBD1	CASYRGSRGYTF	TGTGCCAGTTACAGGGGGAGCCGGGGCTACACCTTC
many	TRBJ2-2	TRBV27	NA	CASSLDLERGSGELFF	TGTGCCAGCAGTTTAGATCTGGAAAGGGGCTCCGGGGAGCTGTTTTTT
NA	TRBJ2-2	TRBV30	TRBD1	CAWIRAGGIAGELFF	TGTGCCTGGATTAGGGCAGGGGGCATCGCCGGGGAGCTGTTTTTT
NA	TRBJ1-4	TRBV30	TRBD1	CAGAQTGGEKLFF	TGTGCCGGGGCGCAGACAGGGGGTGAAAAACTGTTTTTT
once	TRBJ1-4	TRBV7-8	NA	CASSLAGVNEKLFF	TGTGCCAGCAGCTTAGCCGGGGTTAATGAAAAACTGTTTTTT
NA	TRBJ1-6	TRBV11-2	TRBD1	CASSLETGNSPLHF	TGTGCCAGCAGCTTGGAGACAGGGAATTCACCCCTCCACTTT
NA	TRBJ1-1	TRBV3-1/TRBV3-2	NA	CASSQDVSAQAFF	TGTGCCAGCAGCCAAGATGTGTCAGCGCAGGCTTTCTTT
NA	TRBJ1-1	TRBV2	NA	CASLRYSEAFF	TGTGCCAGTCTGAGATACTCTGAAGCTTTCTTT
few	TRBJ2-3	TRBV12-3/TRBV12-4	NA	CASSLRDRDTQYF	TGTGCCAGCAGTTTACGGGATAGGGATACGCAGTATTTT
once	TRBJ2-5	TRBV3-1/TRBV3-2	TRBD2	CASSSRLGGGARETQYF	TGTGCCAGCAGCTCTCGCCTTGGCGGGGGGGCCCGGGAGACCCAGTACTTC
NA	TRBJ1-1	TRBV6-1	TRBD1	CASSEAAWDRSMNTEAFF	TGTGCCAGCAGTGAAGCGGCCTGGGACAGGAGCATGAACACTGAAGCTTTCTTT
NA	TRBJ1-2	TRBV3-1/TRBV3-2	TRBD1	CASSGGQSYGYTF	TGTGCCAGCAGCGGGGGACAGTCCTATGGCTACACCTTC
few	TRBJ1-5	TRBV5-6	NA	CASSLAGWNQPQHF	TGTGCCAGCAGCTTGGCGGGTTGGAATCAGCCCCAGCATTTT
NA	TRBJ2-2	TRBV7-9	NA	CASSFRGSGELFF	TGTGCCAGCAGCTTTCGGGGGAGCGGGGAGCTGTTTTTT
NA	TRBJ1-4	TRBV30	NA	CAWRRAQASTNEKLFF	TGTGCCTGGAGGAGGGCCCAGGCCTCAACTAATGAAAAACTGTTTTTT
NA	TRBJ1-6	TRBV30	NA	CAWNGSPNNSPLHF	TGTGCCTGGAACGGGTCCCCTAATAATTCACCCCTCCACTTT
NA	TRBJ2-5	TRBV7-2	NA	CASSSVLFFEVETQYF	TGTGCCAGCAGCTCTGTCCTATTCTTTGAGGTGGAGACCCAGTACTTC